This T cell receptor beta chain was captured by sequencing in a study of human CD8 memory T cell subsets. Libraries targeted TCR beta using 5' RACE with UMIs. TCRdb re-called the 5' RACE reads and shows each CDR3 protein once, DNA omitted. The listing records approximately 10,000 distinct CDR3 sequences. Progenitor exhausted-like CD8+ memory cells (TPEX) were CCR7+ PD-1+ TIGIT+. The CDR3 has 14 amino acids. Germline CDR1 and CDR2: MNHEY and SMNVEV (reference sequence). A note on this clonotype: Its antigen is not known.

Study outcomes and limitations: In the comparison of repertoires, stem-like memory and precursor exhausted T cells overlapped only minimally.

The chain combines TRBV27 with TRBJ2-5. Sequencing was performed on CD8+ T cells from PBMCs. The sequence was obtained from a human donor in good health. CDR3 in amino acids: CASSLGQLGETQYF.